The source of this TCR beta chain is a study of cytomegalovirus exposure and HLA in healthy donors. Notes on the study in general: Data from an earlier analysis indicated that most TCR beta V segments were productive either about 87% or about 30% of the time. It was in a later analysis that TCR association rates were seen to vary by HLA locus, highest for DRB1 and lowest for HLA-C. The authors later found most CMV-associated TCR beta chains appeared HLA-restricted.

A multiplex PCR was run with 60 Vbeta primers and 13 Jbeta primers. The protocol was immunoSEQ multiplex PCR, while the TCRdb copy is restricted to in-frame clones and leaves out a portion. The sample shows about 270,000 clones, about 66% of them seen only once. This clone was counted a few times. As yet, its antigen is unknown. The CDR3 totals 12 residues. The germline V and J ends were trimmed by 4 bases and 9 bases, with 10 bases remaining between them. In germline, CDR1 is SGHAT, CDR2 FQNNGV. This TCR was sampled from a female donor in good health and CMV-seronegative. The chain couples TRBV11-2 to TRBJ2-1, with D uncertain. The sequenced sample was PBMCs. CDR3 sequence: CASSSRLREQFF. The CDR3, as DNA: TGTGCCAGCAGCTCTAGATTACGTGAGCAGTTCTTC.